This entry is about one TCR beta chain. This sample was taken from a study of blood T cell repertoires in COVID-19. For the study at large: COVID-19 samples collected from the United States, Italy and Spain covered acute and convalescent phases.

Libraries were prepared by immunoSEQ multiplex PCR; TCRdb keeps only in-frame clonotypes and omits some of them. There are about 240,000 clones in the sample; 83% occur only once, and less than 4% lies in the top ten. The germline V gene has CDR1 SEHNR and CDR2 FQNEAQ (reference sequence). The CDR3 is 16 residues long. V was pared by 2 bases and J by 1 base, with 11 bases between. The origin of this receptor is a woman aged 40 to 50 who had been exposed to COVID-19. The V call is TRBV7-9, the J call TRBJ2-2, with D possibly TRBD1 on 6 matching bases. Sequencing was performed on PBMCs or T cells enriched from blood (not recorded which). CDR3 DNA: TGTGCCAGCAGCTTATTAGGACAGTTGAACACCGGGGAGCTGTTTTTT. Protein sequence: CASSLLGQLNTGELFF.